These 15 T cell receptor beta chains originate from one sample sequenced in a study of blood T cell repertoires in COVID-19. The protocol was immunoSEQ multiplex PCR, while the TCRdb copy is restricted to in-frame clones and leaves out a portion. The data contain over 110,000 clones, about three quarters of them singletons. The sample consisted of peripheral blood. The receptors shown here come from a woman aged 60-75 years with acute or convalescent COVID-19.

CDR3 amino acids: CASSGRDSYEQYF. The CDR3 bases are TGTGCCAGCAGCGGACGGGACTCCTACGAGCAGTACTTC. This chain joins TRBV6-5 and TRBJ2-7; maybe TRBD2 (5 bases). Germline V gives CDR1 MNHEY, CDR2 SVGAGI. V was pared by 6 bases and J by 0 bases, with 9 bases between. CDR3 length equals 13 residues.

This rearrangement joins TRBV28 to TRBJ1-5; 7 positions match TRBD1. The CDR3 spans 13 residues. Germline CDR1 reads MDHEN; CDR2 reads SYDVKM. Trimming at V came to 11 bases and at J to 6 bases, leaving 10 bases not matched to a gene. This CDR3 is CAGCDRAGQPQHF. CDR3 DNA sequence: TGTGCCGGATGTGACAGGGCGGGTCAGCCCCAGCATTTT.

The rearrangement links TRBV30 to TRBJ1-6; TRBD1 matches at 12 bases. Unmatched junction bases numbered 3, after V lost 2 bases and J lost 10 bases. CDR1 and CDR2 (germline): GTSNPN, SVGIG (reference sequence). CDR3 size: 14 residues. CDR3 DNA sequence: TGTGCCTGGAGTAGGGACAGGGGGCCCTCACCCCTCCACTTT. This codes for CAWSRDRGPSPLHF. Using reference TRBV30 and TRBJ1-6 for the parts outside the CDR3, the full variable domain is SQTIHQWPATLVQPVGSPLSLECTVEGTSNPNLYWYRQAAGRGLQLLFYSVGIGQISSEVPQNLSASRPQDRQFILSSKKLLLSDSGFYLCAWSRDRGPSPLHFGNGTRLTVT.

This chain links TRBV11-2 with TRBJ2-1, with 10 positions matching TRBD2. CDR3 length equals 14 residues. V was pared by 3 bases and J by 8 bases, with 4 bases of the junction left unmatched. CDR1 is SGHAT, CDR2 FQNNGV, per germline. The DNA of the CDR3 is TGTGCCAGCAGCTTTAAAGGGACTAGCGATGAGCAGTTCTTC. Protein sequence: CASSFKGTSDEQFF.

This sequence joins TRBV7-9 and TRBJ1-4; D perhaps matches TRBD1 (5 bases). Deletions cut 6 bases from V and 8 bases from J, with 13 bases between. CDR1 is SEHNR, CDR2 FQNEAQ, per germline (reference sequence). The CDR3 runs to 13 residues. CDR3 sequence: CASRNFAGEKLFF. Written as DNA, the CDR3 is TGTGCCAGCAGGAATTTTGCAGGGGAAAAACTGTTTTTT. The complete variable domain, with remaining parts taken from reference TRBV7-9 and TRBJ1-4, reads DTGVSQNPRHKITKRGQNVTFRCDPISEHNRLYWYRQTLGQGPEFLTYFQNEAQLEKSRLLSDRFSAERPKGSFSTLEIQRTEQGDSAMYLCASRNFAGEKLFFGSGTQLSVL.

This chain joins TRBV12-3 or TRBV12-4 and TRBJ1-2; D is unresolved. The CDR3 runs to 13 residues. V was cut by 0 bases and J by 4 bases, with 6 bases left in between. For the CDR3, the DNA is TGTGCCAGCAGTTTAGCGCGGGGCTATGGCTACACCTTC. This sequence encodes CASSLARGYGYTF.

This clone has only one observation. V gene TRBV4-1 combines with J gene TRBJ2-3, with 15 bases matching TRBD2. V shed 4 bases, J shed 3 bases, and the junction held 5 bases outside the gene matches. This CDR3 contains 17 residues. CDR1 MGHRA and CDR2 YSYEKL come from the germline V gene. The CDR3 loop is CASSLTGTSGRTDTQYF. CDR3 nucleotide sequence: TGCGCCAGCAGCCTTACTGGGACTAGCGGGAGGACAGATACGCAGTATTTT.

Remarks on this clone: Mismatch with germline at one junction end may stem from a read error. This rearrangement joins TRBV28 to TRBJ1-1, with D possibly being TRBD1 (5 bases). The germline gives CDR1 MDHEN, CDR2 SYDVKM. This CDR3 has 15 residues. As DNA, the CDR3 is TGTGCCAGCCGTTTCAACCCGGGGGGGAGGTCTGAAGCTTTCTTT. Translated, it gives CASRFNPGGRSEAFF.

This chain connects TRBV7-8 to TRBJ2-7; 13 bases fit TRBD2. Losses at the gene ends were 6 bases for V and 4 bases for J; bases not matched to a gene: 15. Germline lookup yields CDR1 SGHVS and CDR2 FQNEAQ. CDR3 length equals 18 residues. CDR3 nucleotides: TGTGCCAGCAGGTTAACTGTATCGGGACTAGCGGGACTGTACGAGCAGTACTTC. It specifies CASRLTVSGLAGLYEQYF.

This sequence joins TRBV6-6 and TRBJ1-2; weak D call: TRBD1 (5 bases). Trimming pared 4 bases from V and 5 bases from J, leaving 14 bases between. There are 14 residues in the CDR3. Germline V gene data show CDR1 as MNHNY and CDR2 as SVGAGI (reference sequence). The CDR3 region is CASSWRAAGYGYTF. DNA of the CDR3: TGTGCCAGCAGTTGGAGGGCGGCAGGGTATGGCTACACCTTC.

The genes are TRBV11-2 and TRBJ2-7; 10 positions agree with TRBD2. The CDR3 has 14 amino acids. V shed 5 bases and J 7 bases; nucleotides not matched to a gene: 8. In germline, CDR1 is SGHAT, CDR2 FQNNGV. The CDR3 reads CASSGLAGEREQYF. The CDR3 coding sequence is TGTGCCAGCAGCGGTCTAGCGGGAGAACGGGAGCAGTACTTC.

This sequence joins TRBV28 and TRBJ2-7; TRBD2 might be the D (5 bases). V lost 3 bases, J lost 0 bases, and 12 bases lay in between. The CDR3 is made up of 15 amino acids. Looked up from germline, CDR1 is MDHEN and CDR2 is SYDVKM. CDR3 sequence reads: CASSFAGINSYEQYF. The CDR3 DNA reads TGTGCCAGCAGTTTTGCCGGGATCAACTCCTACGAGCAGTACTTC.

The rearrangement uses TRBV6-5 and TRBJ2-7, with 7 bases that match TRBD1. The length of the CDR3 is 13 residues. Per the germline V gene, CDR1 is MNHEY and CDR2 is SVGAGI. The V segment lost 5 bases and the J segment 3 bases; nucleotides outside the gene matches: 4. The CDR3 DNA sequence: TGTGCCAGCAGTCACAGGGGTGGCTACGAGCAGTACTTC. As protein: CASSHRGGYEQYF.

The chain carries TRBV10-1 and TRBJ1-5; D is possibly TRBD1 (6 bases). Trimming removed 4 bases at V and 2 bases at J, with 12 bases between. Germline V gives CDR1 WNHNN, CDR2 SYGVQD (reference sequence). The CDR3 runs 15 residues. The CDR3 coding sequence is TGCGCCAGCAGTGTGACAGGTTATTGCAATCAGCCCCAGCATTTT. Its translation is CASSVTGYCNQPQHF.

This clone has only a few counts. This sequence joins TRBV9 and TRBJ2-7, with 11 bases that match TRBD2. Germline loops: CDR1 SGDLS, CDR2 YYNGEE. The CDR3 length is 17 residues. Trimming at V came to 3 bases and at J to 4 bases, leaving 12 bases not matched to a gene. The chain's CDR3 is CASSAGGSGRAGYEQYF. In nucleotides, the CDR3 is TGTGCCAGCAGCGCCGGGGGTAGCGGGAGGGCTGGATACGAGCAGTACTTC. The full variable domain, in which reference TRBV9 and TRBJ2-7 provide the parts outside the CDR3, is DSGVTQTPKHLITATGQRVTLRCSPRSGDLSVYWYQQSLDQGLQFLIQYYNGEERAKGNILERFSAQQFPDLHSELNLSSLELGDSALYFCASSAGGSGRAGYEQYFGPGTRLTVT.